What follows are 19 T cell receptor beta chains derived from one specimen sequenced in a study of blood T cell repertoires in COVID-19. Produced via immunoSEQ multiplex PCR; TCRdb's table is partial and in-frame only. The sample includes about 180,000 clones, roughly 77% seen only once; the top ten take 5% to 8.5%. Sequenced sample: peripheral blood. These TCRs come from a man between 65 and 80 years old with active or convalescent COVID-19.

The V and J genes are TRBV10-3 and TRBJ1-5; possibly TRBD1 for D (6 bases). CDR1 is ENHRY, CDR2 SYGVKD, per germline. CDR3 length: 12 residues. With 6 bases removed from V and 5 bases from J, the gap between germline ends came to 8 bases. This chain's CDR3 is CAISAGDQPQHF. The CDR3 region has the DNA TGTGCCATCAGCGCAGGGGATCAGCCCCAGCATTTT.

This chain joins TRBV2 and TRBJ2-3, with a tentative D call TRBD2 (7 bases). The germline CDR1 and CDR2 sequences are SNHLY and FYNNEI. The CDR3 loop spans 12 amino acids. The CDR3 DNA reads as TGTGTCGGGGGGCAGTCCACAGATACGCAGTATTTT. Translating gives CVGGQSTDTQYF.

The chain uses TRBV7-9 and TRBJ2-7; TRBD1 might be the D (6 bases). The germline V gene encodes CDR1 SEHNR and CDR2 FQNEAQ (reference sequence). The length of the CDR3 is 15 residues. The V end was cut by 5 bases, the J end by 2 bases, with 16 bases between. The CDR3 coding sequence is TGTGCCAGCAGCCCAGGACAGCGATACACCTACGAGCAGTACTTC. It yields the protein CASSPGQRYTYEQYF.

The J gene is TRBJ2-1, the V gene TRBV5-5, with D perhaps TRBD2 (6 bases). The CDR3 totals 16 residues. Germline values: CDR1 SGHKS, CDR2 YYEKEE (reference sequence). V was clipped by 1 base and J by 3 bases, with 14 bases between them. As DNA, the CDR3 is TGTGCCAGCAGCTTGACGGCGGGGACCATCTACAATGAGCAGTTCTTC. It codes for CASSLTAGTIYNEQFF.

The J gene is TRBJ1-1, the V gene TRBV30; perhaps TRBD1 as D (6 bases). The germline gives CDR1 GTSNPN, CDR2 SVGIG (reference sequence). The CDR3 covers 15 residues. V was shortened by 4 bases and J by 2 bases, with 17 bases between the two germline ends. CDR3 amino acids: CAWNAAAGANTEAFF. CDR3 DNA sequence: TGTGCCTGGAATGCCGCCGCGGGGGCAAACACTGAAGCTTTCTTT.

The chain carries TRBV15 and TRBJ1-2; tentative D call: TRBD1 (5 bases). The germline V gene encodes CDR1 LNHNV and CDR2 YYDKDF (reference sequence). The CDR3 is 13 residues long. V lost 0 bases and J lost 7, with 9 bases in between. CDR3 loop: CATSRDRVIGYTF. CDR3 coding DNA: TGTGCCACCAGCAGAGACAGGGTAATTGGCTACACCTTC.

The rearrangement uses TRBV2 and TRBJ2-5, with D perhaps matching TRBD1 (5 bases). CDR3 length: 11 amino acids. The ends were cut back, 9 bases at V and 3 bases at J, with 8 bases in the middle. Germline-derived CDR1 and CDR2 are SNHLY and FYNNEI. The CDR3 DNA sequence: TGTGCCAGAGGGGCGGAAGAGACCCAGTACTTC. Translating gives CARGAEETQYF.

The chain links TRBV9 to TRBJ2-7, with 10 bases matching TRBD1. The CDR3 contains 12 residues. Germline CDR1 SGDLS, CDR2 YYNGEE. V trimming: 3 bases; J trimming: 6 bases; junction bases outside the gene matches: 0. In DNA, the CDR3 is TGTGCCAGCAGCGGGACAGGGGGCGAGCAGTACTTC. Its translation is CASSGTGGEQYF.

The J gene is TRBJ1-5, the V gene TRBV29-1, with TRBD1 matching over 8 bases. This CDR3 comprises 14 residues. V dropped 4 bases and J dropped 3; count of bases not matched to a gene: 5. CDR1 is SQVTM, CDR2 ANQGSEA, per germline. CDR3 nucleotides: TGCAGCGTTGTAGAGACAGGGGACAATCAGCCCCAGCATTTT. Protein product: CSVVETGDNQPQHF.

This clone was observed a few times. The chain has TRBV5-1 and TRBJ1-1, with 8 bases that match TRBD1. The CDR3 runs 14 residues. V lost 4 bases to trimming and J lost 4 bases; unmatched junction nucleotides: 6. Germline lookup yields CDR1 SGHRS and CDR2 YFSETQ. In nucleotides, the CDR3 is TGCGCCAGCAGCCAGCAGGGGGCGGGCACTGAAGCTTTCTTT. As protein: CASSQQGAGTEAFF.

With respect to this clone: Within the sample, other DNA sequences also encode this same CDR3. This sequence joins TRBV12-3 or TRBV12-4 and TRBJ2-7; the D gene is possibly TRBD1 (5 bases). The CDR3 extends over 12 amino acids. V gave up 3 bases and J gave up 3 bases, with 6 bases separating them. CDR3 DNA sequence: TGTGCCAGCAGTTTTACAGGCTACGAGCAGTACTTC. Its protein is CASSFTGYEQYF.

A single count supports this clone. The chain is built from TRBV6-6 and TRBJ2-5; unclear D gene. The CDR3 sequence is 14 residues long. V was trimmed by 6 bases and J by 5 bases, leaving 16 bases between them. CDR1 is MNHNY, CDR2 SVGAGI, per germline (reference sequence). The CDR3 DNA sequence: TGTGCCAGCAGGATACAGTCTACTGGGGAGACCCAGTACTTC. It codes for CASRIQSTGETQYF.

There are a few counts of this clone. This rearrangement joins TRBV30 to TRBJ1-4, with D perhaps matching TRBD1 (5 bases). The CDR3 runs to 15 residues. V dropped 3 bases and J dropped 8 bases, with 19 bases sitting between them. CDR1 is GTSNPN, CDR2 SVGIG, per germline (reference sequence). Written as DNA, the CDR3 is TGTGCCTGGAGGAGGAGTGGTGACAGAAGGGAAAAACTGTTTTTT. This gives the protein CAWRRSGDRREKLFF.

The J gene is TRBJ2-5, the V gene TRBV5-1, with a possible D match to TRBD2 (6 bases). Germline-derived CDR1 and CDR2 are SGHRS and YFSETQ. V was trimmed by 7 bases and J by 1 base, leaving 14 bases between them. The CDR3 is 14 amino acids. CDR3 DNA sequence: TGCGCCAGCTCTTGGCGGGACGGCCAAGAGACCCAGTACTTC. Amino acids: CASSWRDGQETQYF.

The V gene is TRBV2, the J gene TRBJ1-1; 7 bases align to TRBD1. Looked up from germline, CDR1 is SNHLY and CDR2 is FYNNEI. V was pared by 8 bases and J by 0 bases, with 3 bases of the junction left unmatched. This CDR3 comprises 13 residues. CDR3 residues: CASGGQMNTEAFF. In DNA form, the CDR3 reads TGTGCCAGCGGGGGACAGATGAACACTGAAGCTTTCTTT.

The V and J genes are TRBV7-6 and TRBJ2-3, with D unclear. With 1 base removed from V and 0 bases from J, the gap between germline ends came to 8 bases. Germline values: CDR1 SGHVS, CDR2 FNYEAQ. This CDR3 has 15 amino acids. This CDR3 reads CASSLGGVSTDTQYF. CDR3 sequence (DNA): TGTGCCAGCAGCTTAGGAGGAGTAAGCACAGATACGCAGTATTTT.

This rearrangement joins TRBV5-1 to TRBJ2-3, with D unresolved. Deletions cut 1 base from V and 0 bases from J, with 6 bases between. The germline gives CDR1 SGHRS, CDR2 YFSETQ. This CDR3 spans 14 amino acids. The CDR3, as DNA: TGCGCCAGCAGCTTGACAGACAGCACAGATACGCAGTATTTT. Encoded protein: CASSLTDSTDTQYF.

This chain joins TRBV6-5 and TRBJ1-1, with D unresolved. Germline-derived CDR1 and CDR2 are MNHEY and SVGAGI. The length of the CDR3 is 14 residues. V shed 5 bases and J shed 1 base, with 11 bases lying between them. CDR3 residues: CASSRGEGNTEAFF. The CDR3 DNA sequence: TGTGCCAGCAGTCGCGGAGAGGGGAACACTGAAGCTTTCTTT.

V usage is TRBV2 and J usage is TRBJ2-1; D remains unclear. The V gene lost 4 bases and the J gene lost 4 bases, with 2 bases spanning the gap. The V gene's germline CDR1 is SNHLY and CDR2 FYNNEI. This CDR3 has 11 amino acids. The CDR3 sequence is CASSAYNEQFF. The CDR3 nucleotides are TGTGCCAGCAGTGCATACAATGAGCAGTTCTTC.